This is a list of T cell receptor beta chains from one sample in a study of blood T cell repertoires in COVID-19. Assay used: immunoSEQ multiplex PCR; TCRdb lists only in-frame clones, some missing. The sample has approximately 240,000 clones, 84% seen once. Input material: peripheral blood. These receptors originate from a woman aged 60-75 years with acute or convalescent COVID-19. Each CDR3 is given with its conserved first and last residue. A D gene is named only where the DNA matches it firmly. Size is stated for part of the rows, as once, few or many counts, or as a class when the clone is expanded.

J gene: TRBJ1-6; V gene: TRBV7-9; D gene: -; clone size: -; CDR3 protein: CASALAGFAYNSPLHF; CDR3 DNA: TGTGCCAGCGCGTTGGCGGGCTTCGCCTATAATTCACCCCTCCACTTT
J gene: TRBJ1-6; V gene: TRBV6-4; D gene: -; clone size: -; CDR3 protein: CASSLQAGSPLHF; CDR3 DNA: TGTGCCAGCAGTCTCCAAGCGGGGTCACCCCTCCACTTT
J gene: TRBJ2-1; V gene: TRBV24-1; D gene: TRBD2; clone size: -; CDR3 protein: CATSDFRASSGGMNEQFF; CDR3 DNA: TGTGCCACCAGTGATTTCCGGGCCTCAAGCGGGGGAATGAATGAGCAGTTCTTC
J gene: TRBJ1-5; V gene: TRBV19; D gene: TRBD1; clone size: -; CDR3 protein: CASTGTGGNQPQHF; CDR3 DNA: TGTGCCAGTACCGGGACAGGGGGCAATCAGCCCCAGCATTTT
J gene: TRBJ1-1; V gene: TRBV7-6; D gene: -; clone size: -; CDR3 protein: CASSLWPTGSNTEAFF; CDR3 DNA: TGTGCCAGCAGCTTATGGCCTACAGGGTCGAACACTGAAGCTTTCTTT
J gene: TRBJ1-5; V gene: TRBV7-2; D gene: -; clone size: -; CDR3 protein: CASSLGGDRRIQPQHF; CDR3 DNA: TGTGCCAGCAGCTTAGGTGGTGACAGGAGGATTCAGCCCCAGCATTTT
J gene: TRBJ1-1; V gene: TRBV7-9; D gene: -; clone size: -; CDR3 protein: CASSLLTGTNTEAFF; CDR3 DNA: TGTGCCAGCAGCTTACTTACAGGAACGAACACTGAAGCTTTCTTT
J gene: TRBJ1-2; V gene: TRBV5-8; D gene: TRBD1; clone size: -; CDR3 protein: CASSFRPGQGDYGYTF; CDR3 DNA: TGTGCCAGCAGCTTTCGACCCGGGCAGGGGGACTATGGCTACACCTTC
J gene: TRBJ1-1; V gene: TRBV7-9; D gene: -; clone size: -; CDR3 protein: CASDGGSFTAEAFF; CDR3 DNA: TGTGCCAGCGACGGCGGCTCTTTTACCGCTGAAGCTTTCTTT
J gene: TRBJ1-5; V gene: TRBV3-1/TRBV3-2; D gene: -; clone size: -; CDR3 protein: CASSQAGFNQPQHF; CDR3 DNA: TGTGCCAGCAGCCAAGCGGGGTTCAATCAGCCCCAGCATTTT
J gene: TRBJ1-2; V gene: TRBV5-6; D gene: -; clone size: -; CDR3 protein: CASSLAATTGYTF; CDR3 DNA: TGTGCCAGCAGCTTGGCCGCCACTACCGGCTACACCTTC
J gene: TRBJ1-6; V gene: TRBV7-8; D gene: -; clone size: once; CDR3 protein: CASSLGSASSPLHF; CDR3 DNA: TGTGCCAGCAGCCTCGGGAGCGCCAGTTCACCCCTCCACTTT
J gene: TRBJ1-3; V gene: TRBV7-9; D gene: -; clone size: -; CDR3 protein: CASSLEAGAPGNTIYF; CDR3 DNA: TGTGCCAGCAGCTTAGAGGCGGGGGCTCCTGGAAACACCATATATTTT
J gene: TRBJ1-6; V gene: TRBV7-2; D gene: -; clone size: -; CDR3 protein: CASSPSSPYNSPLHF; CDR3 DNA: TGTGCCAGCAGCCCCAGTTCCCCCTATAATTCACCCCTCCACTTT
J gene: TRBJ1-1; V gene: TRBV28; D gene: TRBD1; clone size: -; CDR3 protein: CASSLGQIINTEAFF; CDR3 DNA: TGTGCCAGCAGTTTGGGACAGATCATAAACACTGAAGCTTTCTTT
J gene: TRBJ2-3; V gene: TRBV5-8; D gene: -; clone size: -; CDR3 protein: CASSPLARGDTQYF; CDR3 DNA: TGTGCCAGCAGCCCGTTGGCCCGGGGAGATACGCAGTATTTT
J gene: TRBJ2-3; V gene: TRBV5-1; D gene: TRBD2; clone size: -; CDR3 protein: CASSLGAGGPDTQYF; CDR3 DNA: TGCGCCAGCAGCTTGGGAGCGGGGGGGCCAGATACGCAGTATTTT
J gene: TRBJ1-3; V gene: TRBV15; D gene: TRBD1; clone size: few; CDR3 protein: CATSSLDRLGNTIYF; CDR3 DNA: TGTGCCACCAGCAGCCTGGACAGGCTAGGAAACACCATATATTTT
J gene: TRBJ1-5; V gene: TRBV6-1; D gene: -; clone size: -; CDR3 protein: CASSEEWDQPQHF; CDR3 DNA: TGTGCCAGCAGTGAGGAGTGGGATCAGCCCCAGCATTTT
J gene: TRBJ2-5; V gene: TRBV5-1; D gene: -; clone size: -; CDR3 protein: CASSLGSREETQYF; CDR3 DNA: TGCGCCAGCAGCTTGGGTTCCAGGGAAGAGACCCAGTACTTC
J gene: TRBJ2-7; V gene: TRBV29-1; D gene: TRBD2; clone size: -; CDR3 protein: CSVVCPGGYEQYF; CDR3 DNA: TGCAGCGTTGTTTGCCCGGGGGGGTACGAGCAGTACTTC
J gene: TRBJ2-7; V gene: TRBV14; D gene: TRBD1; clone size: many; CDR3 protein: CASSQDRGNYEQYF; CDR3 DNA: TGTGCCAGCAGCCAAGACAGGGGGAACTACGAGCAGTACTTC
J gene: TRBJ2-3; V gene: TRBV7-6; D gene: -; clone size: -; CDR3 protein: CASSLGLGGTDTQYF; CDR3 DNA: TGTGCCAGCAGCTTAGGACTAGGTGGCACAGATACGCAGTATTTT
J gene: TRBJ1-5; V gene: TRBV12-1; D gene: -; clone size: few; CDR3 protein: CASSSDWGRRLCQPQHF; CDR3 DNA: TGTGCCAGCAGCTCTGATTGGGGCAGACGATTATGTCAGCCCCAGCATTTT
J gene: TRBJ2-1; V gene: TRBV5-1; D gene: -; clone size: -; CDR3 protein: CASSDGLYNEQFF; CDR3 DNA: TGCGCCAGCAGCGATGGACTGTACAATGAGCAGTTCTTC
J gene: TRBJ2-2; V gene: TRBV7-3; D gene: -; clone size: -; CDR3 protein: CASSLIRRGENTGELFF; CDR3 DNA: TGTGCCAGCAGCTTAATTCGCCGCGGTGAGAACACCGGGGAGCTGTTTTTT
J gene: TRBJ2-5; V gene: TRBV2; D gene: TRBD1; clone size: -; CDR3 protein: CASSAGTGLGSGETQYF; CDR3 DNA: TGTGCCAGCAGCGCGGGGACAGGGTTGGGTTCGGGAGAGACCCAGTACTTC
J gene: TRBJ2-2; V gene: TRBV6-5; D gene: TRBD2; clone size: -; CDR3 protein: CASSRGVSGELFF; CDR3 DNA: TGTGCCAGCAGCCGGGGGGTGAGCGGGGAGCTGTTTTTT
J gene: TRBJ1-6; V gene: TRBV6-5; D gene: -; clone size: -; CDR3 protein: CAVGREDSPLHF; CDR3 DNA: TGTGCCGTGGGCAGGGAAGATTCACCCCTCCACTTT
J gene: TRBJ1-2; V gene: TRBV7-9; D gene: -; clone size: -; CDR3 protein: CASSLTDYGYTF; CDR3 DNA: TGTGCCAGCAGCCTGACAGACTATGGCTACACCTTC
J gene: TRBJ2-3; V gene: TRBV4-1; D gene: TRBD2; clone size: -; CDR3 protein: CASSQGLAGTDTQYF; CDR3 DNA: TGCGCCAGCAGCCAAGGGCTAGCGGGCACAGATACGCAGTATTTT
J gene: TRBJ2-1; V gene: TRBV3-1/TRBV3-2; D gene: TRBD2; clone size: -; CDR3 protein: CASSLLGGGAYNEQFF; CDR3 DNA: TGTGCCAGCAGCCTTTTGGGCGGGGGAGCCTACAATGAGCAGTTCTTC
J gene: TRBJ1-1; V gene: TRBV2; D gene: TRBD1; clone size: -; CDR3 protein: CASSGDRDRTEAFF; CDR3 DNA: TGTGCCAGCAGTGGGGACAGGGATAGGACTGAAGCTTTCTTT
J gene: TRBJ2-7; V gene: TRBV5-5; D gene: -; clone size: -; CDR3 protein: CASSVTGSEQYF; CDR3 DNA: TGTGCCAGCAGCGTTACAGGGTCCGAGCAGTACTTC
J gene: TRBJ1-4; V gene: TRBV28; D gene: -; clone size: -; CDR3 protein: CASSTDGGEKLFF; CDR3 DNA: TGTGCCAGCAGCACGGACGGGGGGGAAAAACTGTTTTTT
J gene: TRBJ2-1; V gene: TRBV13; D gene: -; clone size: -; CDR3 protein: CASSLQRGIYNEQFF; CDR3 DNA: TGTGCCAGCAGCCTCCAGAGGGGGATCTACAATGAGCAGTTCTTC
J gene: TRBJ1-3; V gene: TRBV28; D gene: -; clone size: -; CDR3 protein: CASSLQVSGNTIYF; CDR3 DNA: TGTGCCAGCAGTTTACAGGTCTCTGGAAACACCATATATTTT
J gene: TRBJ1-1; V gene: TRBV30; D gene: -; clone size: few; CDR3 protein: CAWSVGGNTEAFF; CDR3 DNA: TGTGCCTGGAGTGTAGGGGGGAACACTGAAGCTTTCTTT
J gene: TRBJ1-1; V gene: TRBV6-5; D gene: -; clone size: once; CDR3 protein: CASRGQTYTEAFF; CDR3 DNA: TGTGCCAGCAGGGGACAAACTTATACTGAAGCTTTCTTT
J gene: TRBJ1-3; V gene: TRBV19; D gene: -; clone size: -; CDR3 protein: CGTGFGNTIYF; CDR3 DNA: TGTGGTACGGGGTTCGGAAACACCATATATTTT
J gene: TRBJ2-7; V gene: TRBV5-1; D gene: -; clone size: -; CDR3 protein: CASSQQNREREYF; CDR3 DNA: TGCGCCAGCAGCCAACAAAACAGGGAGCGTGAGTACTTC
J gene: TRBJ2-5; V gene: TRBV6-5; D gene: TRBD1; clone size: -; CDR3 protein: CASSRGQGPGAQYF; CDR3 DNA: TGTGCCAGCAGCCGCGGACAGGGGCCGGGGGCCCAGTACTTC
J gene: TRBJ1-1; V gene: TRBV5-1; D gene: TRBD1; clone size: few; CDR3 protein: CASSNGQGTEAFF; CDR3 DNA: TGCGCCAGCAGCAATGGACAGGGGACTGAAGCTTTCTTT
J gene: TRBJ2-2; V gene: TRBV5-8; D gene: TRBD1; clone size: few; CDR3 protein: CASSLVGQVSTGELFF; CDR3 DNA: TGTGCCAGCAGCTTGGTGGGACAGGTATCCACCGGGGAGCTGTTTTTT
J gene: TRBJ2-1; V gene: TRBV4-2; D gene: -; clone size: -; CDR3 protein: CASSHVVGVSYNEQFF; CDR3 DNA: TGTGCCAGCAGCCATGTGGTAGGGGTTTCCTACAATGAGCAGTTCTTC
J gene: TRBJ2-7; V gene: TRBV6-5; D gene: -; clone size: -; CDR3 protein: CASVRTGGQAYEQYF; CDR3 DNA: TGTGCCAGCGTAAGAACCGGGGGGCAAGCCTACGAGCAGTACTTC
J gene: TRBJ1-6; V gene: TRBV24-1; D gene: -; clone size: -; CDR3 protein: CATSDSTGNSPLHF; CDR3 DNA: TGTGCCACCAGTGATTCCACAGGGAATTCACCCCTCCACTTT
J gene: TRBJ2-5; V gene: TRBV7-6; D gene: -; clone size: few; CDR3 protein: CASSLSQVNQETQYF; CDR3 DNA: TGTGCCAGCAGCTTATCCCAGGTGAATCAAGAGACCCAGTACTTC